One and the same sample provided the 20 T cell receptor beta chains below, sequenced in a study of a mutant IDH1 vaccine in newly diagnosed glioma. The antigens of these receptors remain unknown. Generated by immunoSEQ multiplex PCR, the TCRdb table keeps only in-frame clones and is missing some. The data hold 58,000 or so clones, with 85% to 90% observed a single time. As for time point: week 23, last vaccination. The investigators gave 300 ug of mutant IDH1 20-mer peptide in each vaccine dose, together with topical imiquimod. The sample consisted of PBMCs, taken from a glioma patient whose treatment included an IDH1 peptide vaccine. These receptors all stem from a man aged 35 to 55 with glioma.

In nucleotides, the CDR3 is TGTGCCAGCAGCTTAGCAGGGGCAGGAAACTATGGCTACACCTTC. This gives the protein CASSLAGAGNYGYTF. This chain joins TRBV7-9 and TRBJ1-2; tentatively, D is TRBD1 (5 bases). V was clipped by 0 bases and J by 2 bases, with 10 bases between them. The germline V gene has CDR1 SEHNR and CDR2 FQNEAQ (reference sequence). This CDR3 spans 15 amino acids. Looking up the rest from reference TRBV7-9 and TRBJ1-2 gives the full variable domain: DTGVSQNPRHKITKRGQNVTFRCDPISEHNRLYWYRQTLGQGPEFLTYFQNEAQLEKSRLLSDRFSAERPKGSFSTLEIQRTEQGDSAMYLCASSLAGAGNYGYTFGSGTRLTVV.

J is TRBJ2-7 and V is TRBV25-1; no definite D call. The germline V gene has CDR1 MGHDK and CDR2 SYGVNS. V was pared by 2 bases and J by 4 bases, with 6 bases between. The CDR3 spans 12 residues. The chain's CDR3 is CASSERLYEQYF. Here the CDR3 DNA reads TGTGCCAGCAGTGAACGCCTATACGAGCAGTACTTC.

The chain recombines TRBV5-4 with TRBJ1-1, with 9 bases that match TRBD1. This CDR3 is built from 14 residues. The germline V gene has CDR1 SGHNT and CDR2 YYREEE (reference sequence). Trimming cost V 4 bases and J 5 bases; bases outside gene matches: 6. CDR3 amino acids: CASSGQGLGTEAFF. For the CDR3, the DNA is TGTGCCAGCAGCGGACAGGGGTTGGGAACTGAAGCTTTCTTT.

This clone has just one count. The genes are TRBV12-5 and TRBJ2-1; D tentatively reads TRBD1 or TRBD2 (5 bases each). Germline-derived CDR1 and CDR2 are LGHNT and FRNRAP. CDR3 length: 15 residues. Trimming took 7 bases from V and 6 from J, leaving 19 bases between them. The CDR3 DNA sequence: TGTGCTAGTGCTCCGGGGACGACGGAGCGCAATGAGCAGTTCTTC. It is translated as CASAPGTTERNEQFF.

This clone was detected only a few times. CDR3 sequence reads: CASSSLSTEAFF. DNA for the CDR3: TGTGCCAGCAGCTCCCTTAGCACTGAAGCTTTCTTT. V usage is TRBV13 and J usage is TRBJ1-1; D is undetermined. The germline gives CDR1 PRHDT, CDR2 FYEKMQ (reference sequence). The V gene lost 4 bases and the J gene lost 4 bases, with 7 bases spanning the gap. This CDR3 comprises 12 residues.

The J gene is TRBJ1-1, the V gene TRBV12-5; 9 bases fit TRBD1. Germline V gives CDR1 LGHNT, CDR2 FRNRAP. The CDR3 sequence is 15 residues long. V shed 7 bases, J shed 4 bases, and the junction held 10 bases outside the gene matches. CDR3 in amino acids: CASDPETGGLTEAFF. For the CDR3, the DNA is TGTGCTAGTGATCCTGAAACAGGGGGCCTCACTGAAGCTTTCTTT.

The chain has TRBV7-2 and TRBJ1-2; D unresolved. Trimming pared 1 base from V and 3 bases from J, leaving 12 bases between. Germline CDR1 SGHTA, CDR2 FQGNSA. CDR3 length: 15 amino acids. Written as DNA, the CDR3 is TGTGCCAGCAGCTTAGTCGAAAGGACGGACTATGGCTACACCTTC. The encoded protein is CASSLVERTDYGYTF. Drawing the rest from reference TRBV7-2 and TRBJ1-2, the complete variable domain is GAGVSQSPSNKVTEKGKDVELRCDPISGHTALYWYRQSLGQGLEFLIYFQGNSAPDKSGLPSDRFSAERTGGSVSTLTIQRTQQEDSAVYLCASSLVERTDYGYTFGSGTRLTVV.

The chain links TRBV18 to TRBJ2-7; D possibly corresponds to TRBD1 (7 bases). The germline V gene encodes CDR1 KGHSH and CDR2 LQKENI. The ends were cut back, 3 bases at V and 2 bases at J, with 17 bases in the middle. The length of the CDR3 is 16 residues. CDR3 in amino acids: CASSPGGDRRTYEQYF. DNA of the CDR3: TGTGCCAGCTCACCCGGAGGGGACAGAAGGACCTACGAGCAGTACTTC.

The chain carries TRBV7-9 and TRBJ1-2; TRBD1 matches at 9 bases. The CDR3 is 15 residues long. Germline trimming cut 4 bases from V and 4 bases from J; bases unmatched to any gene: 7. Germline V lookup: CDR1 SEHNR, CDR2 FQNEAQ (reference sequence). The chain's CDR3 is CASSSSGTGFYGYTF. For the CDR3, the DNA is TGTGCCAGCAGCTCTAGCGGGACAGGGTTCTATGGCTACACCTTC.

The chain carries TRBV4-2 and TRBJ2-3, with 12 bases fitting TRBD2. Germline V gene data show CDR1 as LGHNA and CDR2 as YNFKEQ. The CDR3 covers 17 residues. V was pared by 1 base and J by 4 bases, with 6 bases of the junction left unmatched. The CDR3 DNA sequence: TGTGCCAGCAGCCAAGGGGCTAGCGGGAGGGGGTCAGATACGCAGTATTTT. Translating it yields CASSQGASGRGSDTQYF.

The CDR3 DNA sequence: TGTGCCAGCAGTCAAGACAGGGGAAGCGAGCAGTTCTTC. Its protein product is CASSQDRGSEQFF. The chain joins TRBV11-2 to TRBJ2-1; 8 bases are a match to TRBD1. CDR1 and CDR2 (germline): SGHAT, FQNNGV. Unmatched junction bases numbered 8, after V lost 6 bases and J lost 10 bases. The CDR3 length is 13 residues.

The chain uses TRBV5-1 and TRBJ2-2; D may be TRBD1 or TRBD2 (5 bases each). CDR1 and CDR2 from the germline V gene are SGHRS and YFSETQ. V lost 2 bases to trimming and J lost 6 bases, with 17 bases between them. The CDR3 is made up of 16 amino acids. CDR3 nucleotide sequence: TGCGCCAGCAGCTTTAAAGAAATCGGGGCCCCCGGGGAGCTGTTTTTT. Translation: CASSFKEIGAPGELFF.

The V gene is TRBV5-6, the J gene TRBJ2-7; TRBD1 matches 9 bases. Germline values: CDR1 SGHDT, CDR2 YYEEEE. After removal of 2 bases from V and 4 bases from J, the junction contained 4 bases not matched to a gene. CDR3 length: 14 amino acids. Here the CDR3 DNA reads TGTGCCAGCAGCTTAAAGGGACAGGGTTACGAGCAGTACTTC. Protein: CASSLKGQGYEQYF.

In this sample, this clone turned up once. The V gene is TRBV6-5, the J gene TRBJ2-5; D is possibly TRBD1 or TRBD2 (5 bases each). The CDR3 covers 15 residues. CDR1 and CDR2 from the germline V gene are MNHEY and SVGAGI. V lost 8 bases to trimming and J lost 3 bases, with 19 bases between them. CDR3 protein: CASLGAGSGEETQYF. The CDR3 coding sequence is TGTGCCAGCTTAGGGGCAGGGTCCGGGGAAGAGACCCAGTACTTC.

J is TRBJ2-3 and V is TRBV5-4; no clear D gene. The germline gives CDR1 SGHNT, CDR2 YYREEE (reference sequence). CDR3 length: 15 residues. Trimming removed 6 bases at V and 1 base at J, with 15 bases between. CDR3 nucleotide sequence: TGTGCCAGCACCCATCAGGATCCCCGCACAGATACGCAGTATTTT. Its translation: CASTHQDPRTDTQYF.

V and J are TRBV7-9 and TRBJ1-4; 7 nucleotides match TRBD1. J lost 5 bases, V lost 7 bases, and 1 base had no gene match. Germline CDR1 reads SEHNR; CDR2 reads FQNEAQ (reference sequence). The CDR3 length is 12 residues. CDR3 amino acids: CASKQGNEKLFF. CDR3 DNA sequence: TGTGCCAGCAAACAGGGGAATGAAAAACTGTTTTTT.

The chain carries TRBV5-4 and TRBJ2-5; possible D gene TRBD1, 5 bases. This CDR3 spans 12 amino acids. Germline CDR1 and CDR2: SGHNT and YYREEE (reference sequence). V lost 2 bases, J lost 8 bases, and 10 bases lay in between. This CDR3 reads CASSFYRQTQYF. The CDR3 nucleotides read TGTGCCAGCAGCTTCTACAGGCAAACCCAGTACTTC.

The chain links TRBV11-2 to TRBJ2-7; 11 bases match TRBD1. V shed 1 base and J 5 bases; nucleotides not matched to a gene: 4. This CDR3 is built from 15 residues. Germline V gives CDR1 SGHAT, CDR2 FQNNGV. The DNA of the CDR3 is TGTGCCAGCAGCTTAGGTCGGGACAGGGGGAACGAGCAGTACTTC. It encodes CASSLGRDRGNEQYF. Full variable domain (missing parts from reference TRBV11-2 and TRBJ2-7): EAGVAQSPRYKIIEKRQSVAFWCNPISGHATLYWYQQILGQGPKLLIQFQNNGVVDDSQLPKDRFSAERLKGVDSTLKIQPAKLEDSAVYLCASSLGRDRGNEQYFGPGTRLTVT.

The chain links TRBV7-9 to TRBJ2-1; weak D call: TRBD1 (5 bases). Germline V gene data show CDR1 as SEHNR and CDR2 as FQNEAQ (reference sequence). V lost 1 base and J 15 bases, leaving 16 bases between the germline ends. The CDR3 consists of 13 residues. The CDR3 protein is CASSLEDGWGGFF. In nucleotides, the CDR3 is TGTGCCAGCAGCTTAGAGGACGGTTGGGGCGGGTTCTTC. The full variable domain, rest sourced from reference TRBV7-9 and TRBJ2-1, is DTGVSQNPRHKITKRGQNVTFRCDPISEHNRLYWYRQTLGQGPEFLTYFQNEAQLEKSRLLSDRFSAERPKGSFSTLEIQRTEQGDSAMYLCASSLEDGWGGFFGPGTRLTVL.

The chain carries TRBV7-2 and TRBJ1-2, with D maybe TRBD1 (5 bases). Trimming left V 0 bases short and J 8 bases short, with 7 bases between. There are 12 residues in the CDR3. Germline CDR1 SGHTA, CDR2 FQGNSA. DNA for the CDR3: TGTGCCAGCAGCTTAGCGGGGGGGGGCTACACCTTC. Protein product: CASSLAGGGYTF. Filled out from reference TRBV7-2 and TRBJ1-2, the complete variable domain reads GAGVSQSPSNKVTEKGKDVELRCDPISGHTALYWYRQSLGQGLEFLIYFQGNSAPDKSGLPSDRFSAERTGGSVSTLTIQRTQQEDSAVYLCASSLAGGGYTFGSGTRLTVV.